Shown below are 16 T cell receptor beta chains from a single sample sequenced in a study of CD8+CD57+ T cells in acquired aplastic anemia. Those patients picked for sequencing had displayed CD8+CD57+ cell expansion on flow cytometry. The use of genomic DNA as template underpinned the TCR beta VDJ and CDR3 profiling. MiXCR, run by TCRdb on the reads, gives a single entry per CDR3 protein. The table includes around 200,000 distinct CDR3 sequences, approximately 48% detected once. Sample: sorted CD4+, CD8+, or CD8+CD57+ T cells (not recorded which) from PBMCs. Source of these receptors: a human donor with aplastic anemia.

Notes on this clonotype: This may arise from a read error, as a much more abundant clone is one base away. The conserved phenylalanine or tryptophan normally closing the CDR3 is absent here, so this likely arose from a read error. This rearrangement joins TRBV10-3 to TRBJ2-7, with D possibly TRBD2 on 6 matching bases. Germline V CDR1 and CDR2: ENHRY, SYGVKD. V was cut by 7 bases and J by 4 bases, with 17 bases left in between. The CDR3 runs to 14 residues. In nucleotides, the CDR3 is TGTGCCATCACCCGGGCGCCGCGGGGTTACGAGCAGTACCTC. Its translation is CAITRAPRGYEQYL.

In this sample, this clonotype turned up many times. The CDR3 DNA sequence: TGTGCCAGCATCGGGACAGGGCCACCCTACGAGCAGTACTTC. Residues: CASIGTGPPYEQYF. V usage is TRBV13 and J usage is TRBJ2-7, with 9 bases that match TRBD1. The junction had 6 bases not matched to a gene; V was cut back by 7 bases and J by 2 bases. CDR3 length equals 14 residues. The germline V gene encodes CDR1 PRHDT and CDR2 FYEKMQ (reference sequence). The complete variable domain, with remaining parts taken from reference TRBV13 and TRBJ2-7, reads AAGVIQSPRHLIKEKRETATLKCYPIPRHDTVYWYQQGPGQDPQFLISFYEKMQSDKGSIPDRFSAQQFSDYHSELNMSSLELGDSALYFCASIGTGPPYEQYFGPGTRLTVT.

Concerning this clonotype: A much larger clonotype is one base distant, so this may be a read error. The chain employs TRBV5-1 and TRBJ2-1, with D tentatively TRBD1 (6 bases). Germline values: CDR1 SGHRS, CDR2 YFSETQ. There are 13 residues in the CDR3. Trimming shortened V by 7 bases and J by 13 bases, and 21 bases separated the two germline ends. As DNA, the CDR3 is TGCGCCAGCTACCGGGACACCCAAGAGACCCAGTTCTTC. It specifies CASYRDTQETQFF. Combining the CDR3 with reference TRBV5-1 and TRBJ2-1 gives the whole variable domain KAGVTQTPRYLIKTRGQQVTLSCSPISGHRSVSWYQQTPGQGLQFLFEYFSETQRNKGNFPGRFSGRQFSNSRSEMNVSTLELGDSALYLCASYRDTQETQFFGPGTRLTVL.

This clonotype was found once. The chain combines TRBV5-1 with TRBJ2-7; D is tentatively TRBD1 or TRBD2 (5 bases each). Germline CDR1 and CDR2: SGHRS and YFSETQ. With 3 bases removed from V and 2 bases from J, the gap between germline ends came to 12 bases. The CDR3 spans 14 residues. The CDR3 nucleotides read TGCGCCAGCAGCTCCGGGACCAAAACCTACGAGCAGTACTTC. It is translated as CASSSGTKTYEQYF.

This clonotype was recorded at least ten times. The CDR3 sequence is CASSLAEAQGYTF. In DNA, the CDR3 is TGCGCCAGCAGCTTGGCCGAGGCACAGGGCTACACCTTC. This sequence joins TRBV5-1 and TRBJ1-2; D ambiguous. In germline, CDR1 is SGHRS, CDR2 YFSETQ. V was cut by 0 bases and J by 8 bases, with 11 bases left in between. The CDR3 runs to 13 residues.

This clonotype appeared once. The chain has TRBV19 and TRBJ2-3; D perhaps matches TRBD1 (5 bases). The V gene's germline CDR1 is LNHDA and CDR2 SQIVND (reference sequence). This CDR3 spans 14 amino acids. The V end was cut by 8 bases, the J end by 4 bases, with 16 bases between. As DNA, the CDR3 is TGTGCCAGTTCAGGGCTTCGTGACGCAGATACGCAGTATTTT. Translation: CASSGLRDADTQYF.

The chain employs TRBV20-1 and TRBJ1-1, with D unclear. The CDR3 is made up of 11 amino acids. The V gene lost 6 bases and the J gene lost 1 base, with 6 bases spanning the gap. Germline CDR1 reads DFQATT; CDR2 reads SNEGSKA (reference sequence). The DNA of the CDR3 is TGCAGTGCGTCCTCGAACACTGAAGCTTTCTTT. This codes for CSASSNTEAFF.

Concerning this clonotype: Given a much more abundant clone one base away, this may be a read error. This chain links TRBV4-2 with TRBJ1-1, with D unclear. The CDR3 runs 14 residues. Germline V gene lookup returns CDR1 LGHNA and CDR2 YNFKEQ. The CDR3 nucleotides are TGTGCCAGCAGCCACTTATATGGAGACACTGGAGCTTTCTTT. It translates to CASSHLYGDTGAFF.

This clonotype has a count of ten or more. The chain is built from TRBV12-3 or TRBV12-4 and TRBJ1-5; 10 nucleotides agree with TRBD1. CDR3 length: 14 amino acids. After removal of 7 bases from V and 4 bases from J, the junction contained 4 bases not matched to a gene. CDR3: CASTRTGGNQPQHF. The CDR3 bases are TGTGCCAGCACTCGGACAGGGGGGAATCAGCCCCAGCATTTT.

V and J are TRBV5-1 and TRBJ2-2, with TRBD1 matching 7 bases. The CDR3 is 15 amino acids. V lost 0 bases to trimming and J lost 4 bases; unmatched junction nucleotides: 3. The germline V gene has CDR1 SGHRS and CDR2 YFSETQ. The CDR3 DNA is TGCGCCAGCAGCTTGGGACAGGGATGCACCGGGGAGCTGTTTTTT. Translating it yields CASSLGQGCTGELFF.

The chain employs TRBV15 and TRBJ2-3; either TRBD1 or TRBD2 may fit D (5 bases each). Germline CDR1 is LNHNV and CDR2 is YYDKDF (reference sequence). Trimming left V 8 bases short and J 6 bases short, with 9 bases between. The CDR3 runs 11 residues. The CDR3 DNA sequence: TGTGCCACCGGGGGTTCGGATACGCAGTATTTT. It is translated as CATGGSDTQYF. The full variable domain, in which reference TRBV15 and TRBJ2-3 provide the parts outside the CDR3, is DAMVIQNPRYQVTQFGKPVTLSCSQTLNHNVMYWYQQKSSQAPKLLFHYYDKDFNNEADTPDNFQSRRPNTSFCFLDIRSPGLGDTAMYLCATGGSDTQYFGPGTRLTVL.

The chain joins TRBV7-9 to TRBJ2-3, with D perhaps matching TRBD2 (6 bases). Germline CDR1 SEHNR, CDR2 FQNEAQ (reference sequence). The V gene lost 5 bases and the J gene lost 6 bases, with 15 bases spanning the gap. This CDR3 comprises 14 residues. CDR3: CASSRRGREDTQYF. CDR3 nucleotide sequence: TGTGCCAGCAGCCGTAGGGGCCGGGAGGATACGCAGTATTTT.

This clonotype was observed a few times. The chain carries TRBV7-8 and TRBJ1-1; D uncertain. V lost 2 bases and J lost 4, with 11 bases in between. The CDR3 covers 14 residues. Germline loops: CDR1 SGHVS, CDR2 FQNEAQ. The CDR3 coding sequence is TGTGCCAGCAGCTTACTACAAGGAGGCACTGAAGCTTTCTTT. It yields the protein CASSLLQGGTEAFF.

This sequence joins TRBV19 and TRBJ1-2; 9 bases are shared with TRBD1. The CDR3 spans 14 residues. The ends lost 1 base at V and 8 bases at J; junction bases unmatched: 5. Germline values: CDR1 LNHDA, CDR2 SQIVND (reference sequence). The CDR3 spells CASSIAGTGKGYTF. CDR3 bases: TGTGCCAGTAGTATAGCTGGGACAGGGAAGGGCTACACCTTC.

The table lists this clonotype with many counts. The rearrangement links TRBV27 to TRBJ2-2, with D possibly TRBD2 on 6 matching bases. The CDR3 contains 15 residues. The V end lost 3 bases, the J end lost 5 bases, and 13 bases lay between the germline ends. Germline CDR1 reads MNHEY; CDR2 reads SMNVEV (reference sequence). CDR3 nucleotide sequence: TGTGCCAGCAGTTTGCGAGTTGGAGGGACCGGGGAGCTGTTTTTT. Translation: CASSLRVGGTGELFF.

This clonotype has only a few counts. The chain recombines TRBV7-9 with TRBJ2-2; no clear D. V was cut by 5 bases and J by 8 bases, with 12 bases left in between. Looked up from germline, CDR1 is SEHNR and CDR2 is FQNEAQ (reference sequence). This CDR3 contains 13 residues. The DNA of the CDR3 is TGTGCCAGCAGCGTCGAAGTGGGAGGGGAGCTGTTTTTT. It yields the protein CASSVEVGGELFF.